The T cell receptor (beta chain) under discussion was sequenced for a study of cytomegalovirus exposure and HLA in healthy donors (dated by TCRdb to the late 2010s). Broadly, across the study: In an earlier analysis of fewer than 750 of the donors, under 300 Gb of sequence data and 117 million unique TCR beta sequences from 150 million to 200 million T cells were reported. The study used immunosequencing to profile the T cell repertoires of 666 subjects and linked those repertoires to cytomegalovirus serostatus. Genome-wide SNP genotypes for about 55% of the roughly 670 donors were used in a later genetic analysis, which treated that subset as a discovery cohort. In addition to the first cohort of around 670 subjects, a separate validation cohort of around 110 different subjects was used. In an earlier analysis of 550 to 700 of the donors, high-throughput TCR beta sequencing was used to judge whether each TCR beta V gene segment behaved as functional or pseudogenic. To predict cytomegalovirus infection status, the study brought together high-throughput TCR immunosequencing, statistical association of individual TCRs with disease status, and machine learning. Rather than drawing on any new phenotypic data, the later analysis identified candidate immune exposures from TCR beta sequences and the way those sequences occurred across donors. Donor age, sex, ethnicity and CMV serostatus were collected together with the repertoire data. A few DR-DQ haplotypes were treated as single units for association and clustering because of strong linkage in the cohort. All discovery cohort repertoires had been generated on a single sequencing platform. Class I and class II HLA loci were covered by the typing at four-digit resolution. Roughly 300 gigabases of sequencing data and 75 million to 85 million unique TCR sequences made up an early release that covered roughly 670 HLA-typed donors. To study patterns of TCR occurrence, a later analysis re-analyzed previously published TCR beta repertoires from 550 to 800 donors and added high-resolution HLA genotyping. The genetic ancestry cluster associated with self-reported Caucasian donors included around 76% of the approximately 410 genotyped donors. The number of donors typed differed by locus, with roughly 629-640 for A, B, C, DRB1 and DQB1, roughly 550 for DQA1, under 610 for DPA1, and 400 to 490 for DPB1. The aim of the study was to test whether cataloging public T cell receptors could identify signatures of past pathogen exposure. On average, approximately 250,000 unique TCR beta nucleotide sequences were sequenced per donor among several hundred genotyped donors of the cohort, with around 19% of those sequences being non-productive.

Receptor libraries were prepared by the immunoSEQ multiplex PCR assay. For the multiplex PCR, a mixture combining 60 forward primers for TCR Vbeta segments and 13 reverse primers for TCR Jbeta segments was used. A multiplex PCR assay on genomic DNA amplified the CDR3 region of rearranged TCR beta genes. The amplified TCR beta libraries were sequenced on the Illumina HiSeq System as 87-base-pair reads. In the original analysis: In a later analysis, tens of millions of unique TCR beta chains were counted across the 650 to 700 repertoires, and roughly 11 million of these chains were shared by at least two donors. Raw reads were error-corrected and collapsed into unique sequences by a nearest-neighbor algorithm in which closely related sequences were merged to remove PCR and sequencing errors. To assign V, D and J gene segments, CDR3 sequences were aligned to IMGT reference sequences. For a sequence to be retained, a match of at least six nucleotides to both a V gene segment and a J gene segment was required. Rearrangements were called productive when the CDR3 lacked stop codons and stayed in frame with V and J; all others were non-productive. CDR3 was defined according to IMGT convention as the region running from the second conserved V-encoded cysteine to the conserved J-encoded phenylalanine. The earlier analysis of about 620 of the donors excluded sequences that lacked an unambiguous match to a single V gene segment. An earlier analysis of 500 to 700 of the donors classified V segments as functional when productive rearrangements were above 56.7% and as segregating when the standard deviation between donors was above 5%. A statistical classification framework was built to diagnose cytomegalovirus status from the catalog of TCR beta chain sequences. In a later analysis, V and J genes were assigned by comparing TCR nucleotide sequences against IMGT/GENE-DB human TR gene sequences. Using the TCRdist pipeline, a later analysis assigned CDR3 sequences along with most-parsimonious VDJ recombination scenarios. In a later analysis, each TCR beta chain was defined by its CDR3 amino acid sequence together with its V-gene family, and reads lacking a unique V-gene family were excluded. A later analysis removed 550 to 700 highly shared, low-generation-probability nucleotide sequences to deal with suspected cross-contamination and a sequencing artifact. A later analysis calculated a clonal expansion index for each public chain from normalized within-repertoire ranks of inferred template counts. In a later analysis, generation probabilities were computed using a VDJ recombination model fitted to out-of-frame rearrangements, and the results were checked against IGoR. In a later analysis, TCR-TCR, TCR-HLA and TCR-CMV co-occurrence was scored with hypergeometric tests, and a repertoire-size bias correction was applied to TCR pairs. In a later analysis, false discovery rates were estimated by permuting HLA or CMV assignments 20 times. In a later analysis, co-occurring TCRs were grouped using DBSCAN, with TCRdist sequence similarity added in when clustering inside HLA-allele-positive subsets. Co-occurrence clustering excluded repertoires with fewer than 30,000 or more than 120,000 public chains, plus five with anomalous nucleotide sharing. Entries here come from immuneACCESS through TCRdb and include only in-frame sequences with V and J called. Some clones fail to appear in such tables; in the studies checked, an unresolved V gene covers under half of the shortfall, and the cause of the remainder is unknown. V, J and clone size are those of that table, while D and trimming were read from the DNA. The sample profile shows roughly 200,000 clones; about 80% of them were found once. The top ten clonotypes cover more than 3.5% of the sample.

In total, around 600 healthy bone marrow donors made up the cohort. At the time of sampling, every cohort member was nominally healthy, though immune exposures that went unrecorded were likely present. The donor was CMV seropositive and belonged to the group of 250 to 300 seropositive cohort members. A peripheral blood sample was collected from each donor, and TCR beta sequencing was performed on peripheral blood mononuclear cells. The Qiagen DNeasy Blood Extraction Kit was used to extract genomic DNA from the blood cell samples. Points the paper makes about the study in general: This cohort had only TCR beta chains sequenced, and the lack of alpha or paired-chain data limited which features could be detected. Correlated functional status among segregating V segments might be attributable to linkage disequilibrium, but an unknown experimental factor could not be ruled out. Broadly in line with IMGT annotations, most TCR beta V segments showed up in productive rearrangements about 87% or about 30% of the time in an earlier analysis of about 500 of the donors. A few of the identified cytomegalovirus-associated TCR beta chains were confirmed in vitro to be specific for cytomegalovirus antigens. Several of the top co-occurrence clusters appeared to be linked to parvovirus B19, influenza, CMV and Epstein-Barr virus, according to a later analysis. According to a later genetic analysis, donors in an Asian-associated ancestry cluster had fewer N-insertions in productive TCRs than the approximately 650-donor mean. HLA typing was unavailable for some donors at each locus, so association tests used only the typed subset. Roughly uniform sequencing depth across donors was assumed in presence/absence analyses, although this assumption may not hold. In the study, approximately 160 TCR beta chains were listed as associated with cytomegalovirus. A later analysis found that HLA-associated TCR beta chains were more clonally expanded and had lower generation probabilities than equally common non-associated chains. Across donors, most TCR sequences were observed very rarely, whereas some public TCRs were present in many individuals. In a later analysis, 16,951 TCR beta sequences were associated with specific HLA alleles at a false discovery rate of 0.05. The authors suggested that the approach could potentially be generalized to other disease states and immunological phenotypes. In a later genetic analysis, a missense DCLRE1C variant was associated with V-gene and J-gene trimming of TCR beta chains, and the association was replicated in an independent cohort. Because counts were too low, fewer than 20 rarely observed V segments, including chromosome 9 orphons, were excluded from the earlier analysis of 587 of the donors. In a later analysis, most CMV-associated TCR beta chains were found to appear HLA-restricted, with HLA associations seemingly driven largely by CMV exposure. Assigning TCR associations to individual alleles was difficult when HLA alleles, especially DR and DQ, strongly co-occurred. The classifier was reported to diagnose cytomegalovirus status with high specificity and sensitivity in both the original and validation cohorts. The only immune exposure information available for the cohort was CMV serostatus. Some IMGT-functional V segments, including TRBV6-2 and TRBV6-3, could not be told apart with the 87-base-pair reads, so those segments were excluded. A further reported finding was that TCR beta sequences accurately predicted the HLA-A and HLA-B alleles for most subjects in the first cohort. A group of highly shared sequence variants was considered likely to be a technical artifact of the sequencing pipeline. In a later analysis, the rate of TCR association differed among HLA loci, with DRB1 alleles having the most associated TCRs and HLA-C alleles having the fewest.

Concerning this clone: The target of this receptor is not known. No much larger clone is present one base from it, and per-base qualities are unavailable.

From a lookup of the germline V gene, CDR1 and CDR2 are SGHTA and FQGTGA. The CDR3 runs 17 residues from the cysteine to the phenylalanine. The DNA shown is the 51-base CDR3, in frame from base 1. V is cut back by 5 bases and J by 5 bases, with 13 bases in the junction unmatched. The rearranged segments are TRBV7-3 and TRBJ2-3; TRBD1 agrees with 10 junctional bases. The sequence was collected from a woman aged 60-70 years in good health and CMV-seropositive. Material: PBMCs. The bases read TGTGCCAGCAGCCCAATTCCGGGACAGGGGCTGAAAGATACGCAGTATTTT. This encodes CASSPIPGQGLKDTQYF.